This T cell receptor (beta chain) originates from a study of OX40 agonist ivuxolimab in advanced cancers. The germline CDR1 and CDR2 sequences are LNHDA and SQIVND (reference sequence). The CDR3 length is 14 residues. V was trimmed by 4 bases and J by 4 bases, leaving 11 bases between them. Using immunoSEQ multiplex PCR, the repertoire was profiled, and TCRdb retains in-frame clones only, with some absent. The sample yields 45,000 to 50,000 clones, roughly 85% seen once. This receptor was identified in an adult with an advanced solid tumor such as melanoma, head and neck, liver or kidney cancer. V is TRBV19 and J is TRBJ2-1; no definite D call. The sequencing here drew on CD4+ or CD8+ T cells sorted from blood, taken in a trial of the OX40 agonist ivuxolimab. DNA of the CDR3: TGTGCCAGTAGTACCCCGACAACTTACAATGAGCAGTTCTTC. Translating it yields CASSTPTTYNEQFF.